These 24 T cell receptor beta chains share one sample of origin, sequenced in a study of T cell repertoires in cytomegalovirus infection. TCRdb called the reads again in MiXCR, with one record for every CDR3 protein. The sample carries a few hundred thousand distinct CDR3 sequences, around 27% recorded once. Sequencing was performed on PBMCs. These receptor sequences come from a human donor in good health (CMV status not recorded). Some clones in this sample may be carry-over from other donors' samples.

This clonotype was detected once. The chain couples TRBV9 to TRBJ2-7; the match to TRBD1 covers 8 bases. The CDR3 is 14 amino acids. Germline trimming cut 4 bases from V and 2 bases from J; bases unmatched to any gene: 5. CDR1 and CDR2 (germline): SGDLS, YYNGEE. The CDR3 here is CASSSGGPTYEQYF. The CDR3 DNA reads as TGTGCCAGCAGCTCAGGGGGCCCTACCTACGAGCAGTACTTC. Looking up the rest from reference TRBV9 and TRBJ2-7 gives the full variable domain: DSGVTQTPKHLITATGQRVTLRCSPRSGDLSVYWYQQSLDQGLQFLIQYYNGEERAKGNILERFSAQQFPDLHSELNLSSLELGDSALYFCASSSGGPTYEQYFGPGTRLTVT.

In this sample, this clonotype turned up a few times. This chain joins TRBV4-1 and TRBJ2-2, with D unresolved. The germline V gene has CDR1 MGHRA and CDR2 YSYEKL. V was trimmed by 6 bases and J by 2 bases, leaving 10 bases between them. CDR3 length: 14 residues. CDR3 amino acids: CASSSITNTGELFF. The CDR3, as DNA: TGCGCCAGCAGTAGTATTACCAACACCGGGGAGCTGTTTTTT.

This clonotype appeared a few times. The chain recombines TRBV12-5 with TRBJ1-3; D is undetermined. The V end lost 1 base, the J end lost 0 bases, and 7 bases lay between the germline ends. This CDR3 is 15 amino acids long. CDR1 is LGHNT and CDR2 is FRNRAP in the germline V gene. The CDR3 region is CASGLGLRSGNTIYF. The CDR3 nucleotides read TGTGCTAGTGGTTTGGGACTACGCTCTGGAAACACCATATATTTT.

This clonotype was seen more than once but under ten times. J is TRBJ2-7 and V is TRBV6-1, with TRBD1 identical over 7 bases. Losses at the gene ends were 6 bases for V and 2 bases for J; bases not matched to a gene: 4. The CDR3 is made up of 13 amino acids. Germline V CDR1 and CDR2: MNHNS, SASEGT. CDR3 loop: CASRPGQTYEQYF. The CDR3 nucleotides are TGTGCCAGCAGGCCGGGACAGACCTACGAGCAGTACTTC.

This chain connects TRBV18 to TRBJ2-3; perhaps TRBD1 as D (6 bases). This CDR3 comprises 15 residues. V lost 3 bases and J lost 7, with 17 bases in between. CDR1 KGHSH and CDR2 LQKENI come from the germline V gene. The DNA of the CDR3 is TGTGCCAGCTCACCTATACGACAGGAGATGAATACGCAGTATTTT. Its translation is CASSPIRQEMNTQYF.

The chain joins TRBV24-1 to TRBJ2-3; D remains ambiguous. The CDR3 loop spans 13 amino acids. Per the germline V gene, CDR1 is KGHDR and CDR2 is SFDVKD. V gave up 5 bases and J gave up 9 bases, with 14 bases separating them. DNA of the CDR3: TGTGCCACCAGTGCCGCTGCAGTTCGCACGCAGTATTTT. This encodes CATSAAAVRTQYF.

This clonotype was observed a handful of times. The gene calls are TRBV10-3 and TRBJ1-3, with 8 bases fitting TRBD1. In germline, CDR1 is ENHRY, CDR2 SYGVKD. The CDR3 consists of 14 residues. V shed 6 bases and J 2 bases; nucleotides not matched to a gene: 3. CDR3 amino acids: CAIRSGGAGNTIYF. DNA of the CDR3: TGTGCCATCAGATCAGGGGGCGCTGGAAACACCATATATTTT.

This clonotype occurred many times. The chain carries TRBV7-8 and TRBJ2-5; TRBD2 matches at 10 bases. CDR3 length equals 18 residues. Per the germline V gene, CDR1 is SGHVS and CDR2 is FQNEAQ. V dropped 3 bases and J dropped 4; count of bases not matched to a gene: 14. As DNA, the CDR3 is TGTGCCAGCAGCTTCACAGCGGGAGGGCATGTCCCTGGAGAGACCCAGTACTTC. Translation gives CASSFTAGGHVPGETQYF.

Only a few counts were recorded for this clonotype. Written as DNA, the CDR3 is TGTGCCAGCAGAAGCCCCGGGACAGGGGATTCACCCCTCCACTTT. Its translation: CASRSPGTGDSPLHF. The gene calls are TRBV6-5 and TRBJ1-6; 10 bases are a match to TRBD1. With V trimmed by 6 bases and J by 8 bases, 7 bases remained unmatched. This CDR3 region has 15 residues. Germline CDR1 reads MNHEY; CDR2 reads SVGAGI.

The chain is built from TRBV10-3 and TRBJ2-2, with TRBD2 identical over 14 bases. Trimming cost V 7 bases and J 3 bases; bases outside gene matches: 7. Germline V CDR1 and CDR2: ENHRY, SYGVKD. This CDR3 is built from 17 residues. The CDR3 DNA is TGTGCCATCAAGGGGACTAGCGGGAGTTTGGACACCGGGGAGCTGTTTTTT. Protein sequence: CAIKGTSGSLDTGELFF.

The chain joins TRBV7-3 to TRBJ2-2; 9 bases are a match to TRBD2. The CDR3 runs 14 residues. The J segment lost 2 bases and the V segment lost 7 bases, leaving 2 bases of the junction unmatched. Germline loops: CDR1 SGHTA, CDR2 FQGTGA. The CDR3 nucleotides are TGTGCCAGCAAAGCGGGGGGAAACACCGGGGAGCTGTTTTTT. As protein: CASKAGGNTGELFF.

V is TRBV6-2 or TRBV6-3 and J is TRBJ2-1; 7 bases match TRBD2. The V and J ends lost 8 bases and 7 bases, in that order; junction bases with no gene match: 14. The CDR3 totals 15 residues. Germline assignment: CDR1 MNHEY and CDR2 SVGEGT. The CDR3 nucleotides read TGTGCCAGCCGCGCGGGAGAAAGGGAGAGGAATGAGCAGTTCTTC. This translates into CASRAGERERNEQFF.

The chain is built from TRBV18 and TRBJ2-1; 9 bases fit TRBD2. V was clipped by 3 bases and J by 4 bases; unmatched bases: 4. Germline assignment: CDR1 KGHSH and CDR2 LQKENI. This CDR3 has 15 residues. This CDR3 reads CASSPSGGNYNEQFF. Here the CDR3 DNA reads TGTGCCAGCTCACCCAGCGGGGGGAATTACAATGAGCAGTTCTTC.

This clonotype has at least ten counts. This rearrangement joins TRBV7-2 to TRBJ2-2; D remains ambiguous. V gave up 0 bases and J gave up 0 bases, with 11 bases separating them. The germline gives CDR1 SGHTA, CDR2 FQGNSA. The CDR3 runs to 17 residues. The CDR3 sequence is CASSLATFISNTGELFF. The CDR3 DNA reads as TGTGCCAGCAGCTTAGCTACCTTTATCTCGAACACCGGGGAGCTGTTTTTT.

Ten or more counts support this clonotype. The chain combines TRBV7-2 with TRBJ2-1; TRBD2 matches at 7 bases. The CDR3 is made up of 15 amino acids. The germline V gene has CDR1 SGHTA and CDR2 FQGNSA. With V trimmed by 4 bases and J by 6 bases, 9 bases remained unmatched. The CDR3 protein is CASSSDGGILNEQFF. CDR3 sequence (DNA): TGTGCCAGCAGCTCGGACGGGGGGATTCTCAATGAGCAGTTCTTC.

The sample holds many counts of this clonotype. The V call is TRBV12-3 or TRBV12-4, the J call TRBJ2-7; D may be TRBD2 (5 bases). This CDR3 contains 14 residues. V gave up 3 bases and J gave up 0 bases, with 9 bases separating them. In DNA form, the CDR3 reads TGTGCCAGCAGTTTCCTACTAGACTCCTACGAGCAGTACTTC. Translated, it gives CASSFLLDSYEQYF.

V usage is TRBV7-2 and J usage is TRBJ2-5; D is unresolved. The CDR3 runs 15 residues. The germline V gene encodes CDR1 SGHTA and CDR2 FQGNSA. V shed 1 base and J shed 5 bases, with 14 bases lying between them. CDR3 sequence reads: CASSLVPTGVETQYF. The CDR3 bases are TGTGCCAGCAGCTTAGTTCCGACTGGCGTGGAGACCCAGTACTTC.

This chain links TRBV12-5 with TRBJ1-1; D is ambiguous. The V and J ends lost 7 bases and 11 bases respectively, with 17 bases between them. This CDR3 region has 12 residues. Germline CDR1 and CDR2: LGHNT and FRNRAP. The DNA of the CDR3 is TGTGCTAGTGCCCTACGGGGAGTCGGGGCTTTCTTT. It is translated as CASALRGVGAFF.

This clonotype was detected ten times or more. The gene calls are TRBV5-1 and TRBJ1-1; D is undetermined. CDR3 size: 13 residues. Germline CDR1 and CDR2: SGHRS and YFSETQ. Between the trimmed V and J ends, which lost 6 bases and 0 bases, there was a span of 9 bases. DNA of the CDR3: TGCGCCAGCACCGGCCAGGTGAACACTGAAGCTTTCTTT. Its translation: CASTGQVNTEAFF.

The chain carries TRBV20-1 and TRBJ2-7, with TRBD2 as a possible D gene (5 bases). The CDR3 totals 11 residues. With 2 bases removed from V and 6 bases from J, the gap between germline ends came to 8 bases. Looked up from germline, CDR1 is DFQATT and CDR2 is SNEGSKA (reference sequence). This CDR3 is CSARWRAEQYF. The CDR3 DNA follows: TGCAGTGCTAGATGGCGGGCCGAGCAGTACTTC.

This clonotype was found a few times. The chain links TRBV19 to TRBJ2-1; 7 positions agree with TRBD2. In germline, CDR1 is LNHDA, CDR2 SQIVND (reference sequence). The CDR3 runs to 12 residues. J gave up 12 bases and V 6 bases, and 8 bases lay outside the gene matches. DNA for the CDR3: TGTGCCAGTAGAAGAACGGGACTACCGCAGTTCTTC. Protein product: CASRRTGLPQFF.

The V and J genes are TRBV6-1 and TRBJ2-7; TRBD2 agrees at 8 bases. The V and J ends lost 1 base and 3 bases, in that order; junction bases with no gene match: 11. CDR1 and CDR2 from the germline V gene are MNHNS and SASEGT. This CDR3 has 17 residues. CDR3 sequence (DNA): TGTGCCAGCAGTGAAGATGAAGTGGCGGGGGGCGACTACGAGCAGTACTTC. Encoded protein: CASSEDEVAGGDYEQYF.

The rearrangement links TRBV20-1 to TRBJ1-2; D not certain. The CDR3 has 12 amino acids. The germline V gene has CDR1 DFQATT and CDR2 SNEGSKA (reference sequence). The V end lost 6 bases, the J end lost 7 bases, and 15 bases lay between the germline ends. The CDR3 DNA reads as TGCAGTGCCCCTAGCCCGTCGGGTGGCTACACCTTC. Amino acids: CSAPSPSGGYTF.

This rearrangement joins TRBV20-1 to TRBJ1-1; a possible D gene is TRBD1 (5 bases). Germline V gene sequence: CDR1 DFQATT, CDR2 SNEGSKA (reference sequence). V lost 5 bases, J lost 0 bases, and 13 bases lay in between. The CDR3 has 14 amino acids. The CDR3 DNA follows: TGCAGTGCTCGACCCAGGGACCTGAACACTGAAGCTTTCTTT. As protein: CSARPRDLNTEAFF.